This entry is about one TCR beta chain. The sample comes from a study of blood T cell repertoires in COVID-19. Turning to the study itself: COVID-19 samples from acute and convalescent phases originated in the United States, Italy and Spain.

TCRdb's table, derived via immunoSEQ multiplex PCR, lists solely in-frame clones and lacks some. Among approximately 150,000 clones listed, 76% were seen once. V lost 4 bases and J lost 8, with 11 bases in between. The germline CDR1 and CDR2 sequences are MNHEY and SVGAGI. This CDR3 has 13 amino acids. This chain connects TRBV6-5 to TRBJ1-4; D unresolved. This sequence was found in a man in his 60s with acute or convalescent COVID-19. Material: peripheral blood. CDR3 bases: TGTGCCAGCAGTTCCGCGGGAGGGGAAAAACTGTTTTTT. Protein product: CASSSAGGEKLFF.